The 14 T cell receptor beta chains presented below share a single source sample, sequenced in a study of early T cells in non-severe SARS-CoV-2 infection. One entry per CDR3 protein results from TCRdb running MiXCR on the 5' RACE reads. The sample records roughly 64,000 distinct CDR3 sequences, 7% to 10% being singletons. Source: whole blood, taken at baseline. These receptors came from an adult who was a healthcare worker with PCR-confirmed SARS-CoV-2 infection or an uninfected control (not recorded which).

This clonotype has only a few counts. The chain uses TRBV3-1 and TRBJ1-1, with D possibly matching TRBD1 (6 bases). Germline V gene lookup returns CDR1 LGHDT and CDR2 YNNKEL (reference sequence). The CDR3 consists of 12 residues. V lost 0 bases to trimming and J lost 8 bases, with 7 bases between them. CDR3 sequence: CASSQERGEAFF. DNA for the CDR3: TGTGCCAGCAGCCAAGAGAGGGGGGAAGCTTTCTTT. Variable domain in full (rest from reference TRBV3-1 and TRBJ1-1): DTAVSQTPKYLVTQMGNDKSIKCEQNLGHDTMYWYKQDSKKFLKIMFSYNNKELIINETVPNRFSPKSPDKAHLNLHINSLELGDSAVYFCASSQERGEAFFGQGTRLTVV.

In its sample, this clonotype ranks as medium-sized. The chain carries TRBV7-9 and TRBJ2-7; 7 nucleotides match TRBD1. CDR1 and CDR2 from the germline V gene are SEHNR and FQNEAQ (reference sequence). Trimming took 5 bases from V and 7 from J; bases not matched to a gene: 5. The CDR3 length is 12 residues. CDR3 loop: CASSTMTGEQYF. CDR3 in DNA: TGTGCCAGCAGCACCATGACAGGGGAGCAGTACTTC.

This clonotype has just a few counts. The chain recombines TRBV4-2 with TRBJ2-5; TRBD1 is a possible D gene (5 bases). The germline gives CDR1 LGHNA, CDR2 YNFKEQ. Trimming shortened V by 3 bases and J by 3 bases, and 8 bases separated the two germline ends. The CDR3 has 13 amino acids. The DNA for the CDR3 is TGTGCCAGCAGCCAGGAGACAGAAGAGACCCAGTACTTC. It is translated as CASSQETEETQYF.

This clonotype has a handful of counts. The CDR3 spells CASSRERGDEQFF. The CDR3 DNA sequence: TGTGCCAGCAGCCGTGAGAGAGGGGATGAGCAGTTCTTC. The chain uses TRBV6-1 and TRBJ2-1; tentatively, D is TRBD1 or TRBD2 (5 bases each). Trimming removed 6 bases from V and 8 bases from J, with 14 bases in between. The CDR3 loop spans 13 amino acids. The germline gives CDR1 MNHNS, CDR2 SASEGT.

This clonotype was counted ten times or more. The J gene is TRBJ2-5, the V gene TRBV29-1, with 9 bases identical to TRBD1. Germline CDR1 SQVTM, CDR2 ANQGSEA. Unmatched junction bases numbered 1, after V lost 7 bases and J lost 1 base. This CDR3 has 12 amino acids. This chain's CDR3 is CSGGQGQETQYF. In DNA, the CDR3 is TGCAGCGGGGGACAGGGCCAAGAGACCCAGTACTTC.

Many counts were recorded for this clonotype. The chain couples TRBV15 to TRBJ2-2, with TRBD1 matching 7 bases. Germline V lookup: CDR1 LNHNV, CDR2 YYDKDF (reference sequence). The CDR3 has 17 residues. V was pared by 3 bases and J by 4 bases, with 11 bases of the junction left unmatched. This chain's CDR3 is CATSRNSGTVSTGELFF. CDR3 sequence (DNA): TGTGCCACCAGCAGGAACTCCGGGACAGTGTCCACCGGGGAGCTGTTTTTT.

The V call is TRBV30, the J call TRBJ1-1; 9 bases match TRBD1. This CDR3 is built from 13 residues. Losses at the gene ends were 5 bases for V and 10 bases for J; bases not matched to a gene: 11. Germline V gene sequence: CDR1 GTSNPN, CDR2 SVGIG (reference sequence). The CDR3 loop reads CAWGTGGADIAFF. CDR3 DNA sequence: TGTGCCTGGGGAACAGGGGGCGCGGATATAGCTTTCTTT.

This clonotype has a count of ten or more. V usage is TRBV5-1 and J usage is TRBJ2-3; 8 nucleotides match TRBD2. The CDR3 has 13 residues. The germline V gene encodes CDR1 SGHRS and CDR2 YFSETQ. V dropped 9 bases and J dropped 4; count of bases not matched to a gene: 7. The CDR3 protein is CATRVGRADTQYF. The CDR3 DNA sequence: TGCGCCACCCGCGTCGGGAGGGCAGATACGCAGTATTTT.

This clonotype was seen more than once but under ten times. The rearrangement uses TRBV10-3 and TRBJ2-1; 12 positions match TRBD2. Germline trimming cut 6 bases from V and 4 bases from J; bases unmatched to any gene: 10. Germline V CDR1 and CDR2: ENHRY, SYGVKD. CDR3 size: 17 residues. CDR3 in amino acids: CAIRETLAGGDYNEQFF. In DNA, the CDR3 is TGTGCCATCAGGGAAACTCTAGCGGGAGGGGATTACAATGAGCAGTTCTTC.

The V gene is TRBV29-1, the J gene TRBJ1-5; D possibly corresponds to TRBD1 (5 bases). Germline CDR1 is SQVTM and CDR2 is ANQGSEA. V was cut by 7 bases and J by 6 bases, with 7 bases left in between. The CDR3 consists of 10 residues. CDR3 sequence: CSGGAQPQHF. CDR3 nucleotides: TGCAGCGGTGGGGCTCAGCCCCAGCATTTT.

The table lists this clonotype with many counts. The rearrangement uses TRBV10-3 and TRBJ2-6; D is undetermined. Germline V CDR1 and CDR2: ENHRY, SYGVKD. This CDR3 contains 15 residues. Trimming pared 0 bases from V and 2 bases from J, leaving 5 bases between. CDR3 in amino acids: CAISESGPGANVLTF. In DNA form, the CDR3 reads TGTGCCATCAGTGAGTCAGGGCCTGGGGCCAACGTCCTGACTTTC.

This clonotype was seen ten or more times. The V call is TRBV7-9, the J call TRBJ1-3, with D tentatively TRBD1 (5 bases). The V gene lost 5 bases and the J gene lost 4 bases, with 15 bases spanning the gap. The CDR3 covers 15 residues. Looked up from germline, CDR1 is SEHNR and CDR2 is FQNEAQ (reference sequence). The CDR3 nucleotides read TGTGCCAGCAGCCCCCAGGGTTACGGCGGAAACACCATATATTTT. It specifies CASSPQGYGGNTIYF. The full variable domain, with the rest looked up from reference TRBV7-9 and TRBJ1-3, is DTGVSQNPRHKITKRGQNVTFRCDPISEHNRLYWYRQTLGQGPEFLTYFQNEAQLEKSRLLSDRFSAERPKGSFSTLEIQRTEQGDSAMYLCASSPQGYGGNTIYFGEGSWLTVV.

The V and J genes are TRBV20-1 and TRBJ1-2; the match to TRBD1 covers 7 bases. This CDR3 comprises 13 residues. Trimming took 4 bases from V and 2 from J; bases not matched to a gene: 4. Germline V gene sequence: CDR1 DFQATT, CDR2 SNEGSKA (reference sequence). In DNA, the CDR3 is TGCAGTGCTACCACGGGACAGAACTATGGCTACACCTTC. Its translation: CSATTGQNYGYTF.

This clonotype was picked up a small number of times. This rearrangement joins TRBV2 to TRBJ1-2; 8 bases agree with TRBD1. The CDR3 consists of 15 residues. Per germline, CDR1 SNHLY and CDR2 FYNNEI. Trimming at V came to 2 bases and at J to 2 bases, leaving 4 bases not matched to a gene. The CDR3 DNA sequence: TGTGCCAGCAGTGAACAGGGGGCGCTGAACTATGGCTACACCTTC. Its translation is CASSEQGALNYGYTF.